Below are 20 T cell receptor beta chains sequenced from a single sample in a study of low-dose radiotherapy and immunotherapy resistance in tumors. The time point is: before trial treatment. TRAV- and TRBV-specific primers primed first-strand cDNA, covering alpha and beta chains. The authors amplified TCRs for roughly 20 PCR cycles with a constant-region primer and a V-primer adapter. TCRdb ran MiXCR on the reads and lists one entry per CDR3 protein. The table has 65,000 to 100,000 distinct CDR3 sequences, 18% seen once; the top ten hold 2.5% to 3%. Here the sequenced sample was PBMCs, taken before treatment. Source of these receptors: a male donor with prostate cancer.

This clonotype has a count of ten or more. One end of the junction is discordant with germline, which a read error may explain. CDR3 amino acids: CASTLGGQGGDTQYF. In nucleotides, the CDR3 is TGCGCCAGCACCTTGGGGGGACAGGGAGGCGATACGCAGTATTTT. The V gene is TRBV5-1, the J gene TRBJ2-3, with 9 positions matching TRBD1. The CDR3 extends over 15 amino acids. Per the germline V gene, CDR1 is SGHRS and CDR2 is YFSETQ.

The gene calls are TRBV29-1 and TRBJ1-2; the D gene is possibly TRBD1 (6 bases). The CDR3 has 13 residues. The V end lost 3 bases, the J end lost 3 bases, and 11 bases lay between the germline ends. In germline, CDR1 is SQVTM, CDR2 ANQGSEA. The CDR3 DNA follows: TGCAGCGTTGATGAGGGGGGAGACTATGGCTACACCTTC. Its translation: CSVDEGGDYGYTF.

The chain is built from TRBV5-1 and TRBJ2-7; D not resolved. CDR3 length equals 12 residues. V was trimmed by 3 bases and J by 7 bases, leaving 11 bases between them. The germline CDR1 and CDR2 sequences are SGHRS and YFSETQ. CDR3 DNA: TGCGCCAGCAGCTCCTATGGGGAAGAGCAGTACTTC. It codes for CASSSYGEEQYF. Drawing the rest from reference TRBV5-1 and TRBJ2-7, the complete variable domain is KAGVTQTPRYLIKTRGQQVTLSCSPISGHRSVSWYQQTPGQGLQFLFEYFSETQRNKGNFPGRFSGRQFSNSRSEMNVSTLELGDSALYLCASSSYGEEQYFGPGTRLTVT.

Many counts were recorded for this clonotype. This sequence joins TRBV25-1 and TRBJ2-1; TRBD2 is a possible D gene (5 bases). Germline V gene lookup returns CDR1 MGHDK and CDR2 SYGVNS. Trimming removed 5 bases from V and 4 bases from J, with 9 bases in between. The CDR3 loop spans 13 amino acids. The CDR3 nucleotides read TGTGCCAGCAGTTGGAGCGGTTACAATGAGCAGTTCTTC. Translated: CASSWSGYNEQFF.

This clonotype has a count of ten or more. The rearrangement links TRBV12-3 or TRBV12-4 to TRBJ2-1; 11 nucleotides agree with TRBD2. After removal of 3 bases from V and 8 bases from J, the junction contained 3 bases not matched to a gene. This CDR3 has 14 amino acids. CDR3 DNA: TGTGCCAGCAGTTTCCTAGCGGGGGGTGATGAGCAGTTCTTC. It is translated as CASSFLAGGDEQFF.

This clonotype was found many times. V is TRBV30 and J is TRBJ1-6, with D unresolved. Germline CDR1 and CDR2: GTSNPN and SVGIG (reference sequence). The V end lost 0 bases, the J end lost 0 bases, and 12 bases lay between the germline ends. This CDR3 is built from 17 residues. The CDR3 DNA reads TGTGCCTGGAGTGTGGTGGGGTCTGGCTCCTATAATTCACCCCTCCACTTT. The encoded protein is CAWSVVGSGSYNSPLHF.

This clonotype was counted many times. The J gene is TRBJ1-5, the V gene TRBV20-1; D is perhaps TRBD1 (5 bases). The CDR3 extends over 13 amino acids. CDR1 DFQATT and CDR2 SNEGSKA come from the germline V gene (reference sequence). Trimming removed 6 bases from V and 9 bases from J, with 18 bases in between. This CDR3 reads CSAARGDLPPQHF. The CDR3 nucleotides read TGCAGTGCCGCCCGGGGGGACCTGCCGCCCCAGCATTTT.

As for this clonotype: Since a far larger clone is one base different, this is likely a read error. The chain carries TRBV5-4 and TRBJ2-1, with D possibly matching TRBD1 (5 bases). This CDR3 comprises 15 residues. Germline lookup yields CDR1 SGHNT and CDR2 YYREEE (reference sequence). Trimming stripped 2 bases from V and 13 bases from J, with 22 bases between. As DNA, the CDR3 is TGTGCCAGCAGCTTTTTCCAGGGAAGTGGAGAGACCCAGTTCTTC. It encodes CASSFFQGSGETQFF.

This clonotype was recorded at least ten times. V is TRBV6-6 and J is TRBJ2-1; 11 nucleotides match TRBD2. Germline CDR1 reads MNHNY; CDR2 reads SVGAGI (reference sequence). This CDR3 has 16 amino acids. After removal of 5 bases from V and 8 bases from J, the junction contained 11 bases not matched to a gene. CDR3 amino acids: CASSGTSGGTTDEQFF. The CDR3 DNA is TGTGCCAGCAGTGGGACTAGCGGAGGGACTACCGATGAGCAGTTCTTC.

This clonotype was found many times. CDR3 amino acids: CSVEKTGGGVKETQYF. The CDR3 DNA follows: TGCAGCGTTGAAAAGACAGGGGGTGGAGTAAAAGAGACCCAGTACTTC. The chain links TRBV29-1 to TRBJ2-5; 9 nucleotides align to TRBD1. The length of the CDR3 is 16 residues. CDR1 and CDR2 (germline): SQVTM, ANQGSEA. After removal of 2 bases from V and 3 bases from J, the junction contained 10 bases not matched to a gene.

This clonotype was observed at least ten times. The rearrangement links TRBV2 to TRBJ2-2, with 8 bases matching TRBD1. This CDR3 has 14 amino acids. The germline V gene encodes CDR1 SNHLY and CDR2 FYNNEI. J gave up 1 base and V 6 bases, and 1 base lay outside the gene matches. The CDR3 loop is CASRGTGNTGELFF. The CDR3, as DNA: TGTGCCAGCAGGGGGACAGGGAACACCGGGGAGCTGTTTTTT.

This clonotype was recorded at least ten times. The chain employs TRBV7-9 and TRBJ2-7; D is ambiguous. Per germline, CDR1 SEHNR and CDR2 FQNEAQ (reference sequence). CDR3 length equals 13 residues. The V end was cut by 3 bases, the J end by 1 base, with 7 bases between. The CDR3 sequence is CASSFPMSYEQYF. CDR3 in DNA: TGTGCCAGCAGCTTCCCCATGTCCTACGAGCAGTACTTC.

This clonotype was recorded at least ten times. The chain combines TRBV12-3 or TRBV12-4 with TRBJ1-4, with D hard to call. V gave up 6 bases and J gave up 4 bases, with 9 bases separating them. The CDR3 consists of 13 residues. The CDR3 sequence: CASSSLHNEKLFF. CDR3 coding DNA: TGTGCCAGCAGCTCCCTACATAATGAAAAACTGTTTTTT.

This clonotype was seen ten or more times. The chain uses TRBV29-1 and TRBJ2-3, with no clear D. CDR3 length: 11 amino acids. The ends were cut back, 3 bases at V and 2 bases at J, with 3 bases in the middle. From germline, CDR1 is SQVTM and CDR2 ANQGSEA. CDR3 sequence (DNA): TGCAGCGTTGACTACACAGATACGCAGTATTTT. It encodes CSVDYTDTQYF.

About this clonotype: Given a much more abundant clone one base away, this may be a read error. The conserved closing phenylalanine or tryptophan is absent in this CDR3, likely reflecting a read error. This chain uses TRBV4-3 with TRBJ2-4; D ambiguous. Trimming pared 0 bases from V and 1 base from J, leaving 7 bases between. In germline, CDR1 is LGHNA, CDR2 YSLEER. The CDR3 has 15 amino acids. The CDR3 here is CASSQERPAKNIQYL. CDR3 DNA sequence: TGCGCCAGCAGCCAAGAACGGCCCGCCAAAAACATTCAGTACTTA.

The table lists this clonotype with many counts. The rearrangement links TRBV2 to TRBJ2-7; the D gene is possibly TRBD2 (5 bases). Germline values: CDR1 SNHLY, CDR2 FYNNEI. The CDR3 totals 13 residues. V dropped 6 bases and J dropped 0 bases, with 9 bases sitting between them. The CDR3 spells CASRAENSYEQYF. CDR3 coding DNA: TGTGCCAGCAGAGCGGAAAACTCCTACGAGCAGTACTTC.

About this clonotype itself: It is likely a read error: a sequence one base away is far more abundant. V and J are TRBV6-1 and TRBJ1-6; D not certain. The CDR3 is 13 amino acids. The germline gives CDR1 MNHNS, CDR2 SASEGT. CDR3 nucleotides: TGTGTCAGCTCCGCTACAACCAATTCACCCCTCCACTTT. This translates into CVSSATTNSPLHF.

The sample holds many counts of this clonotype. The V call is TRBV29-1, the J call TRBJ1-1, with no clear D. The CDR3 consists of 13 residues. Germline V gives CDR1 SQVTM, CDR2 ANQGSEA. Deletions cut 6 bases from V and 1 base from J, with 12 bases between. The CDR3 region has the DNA TGCAGCGTCCTCCGGGCCCGGAACACTGAAGCTTTCTTT. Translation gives CSVLRARNTEAFF.

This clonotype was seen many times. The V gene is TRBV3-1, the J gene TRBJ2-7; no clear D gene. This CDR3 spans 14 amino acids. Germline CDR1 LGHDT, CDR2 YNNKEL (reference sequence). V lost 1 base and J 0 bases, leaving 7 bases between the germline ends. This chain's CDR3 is CASSQVRSSYEQYF. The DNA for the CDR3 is TGTGCCAGCAGCCAAGTTCGAAGCTCCTACGAGCAGTACTTC.

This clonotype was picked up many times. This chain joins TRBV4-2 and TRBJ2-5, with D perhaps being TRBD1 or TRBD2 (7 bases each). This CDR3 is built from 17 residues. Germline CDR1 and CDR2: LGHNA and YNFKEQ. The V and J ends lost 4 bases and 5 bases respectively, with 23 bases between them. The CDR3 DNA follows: TGTGCCAGCAGCCCGGATACAGGGGTTACGGGGGGTGAGACCCAGTACTTC. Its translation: CASSPDTGVTGGETQYF.